This T cell receptor beta chain was obtained from a study of cytomegalovirus exposure and HLA in healthy donors. Across the study: The 666 first-cohort repertoires shared a platform with the approximately 110 validation repertoires, as reported in a later analysis.

Sequenced by immunoSEQ multiplex PCR; TCRdb stores in-frame clones only, minus some. The sample carries 120,000 or so clones, roughly 95% recorded once. Among the 120 subjects of the validation cohort, separate from the roughly 670-subject first cohort, were the donors. As for this clone: The antigen remains unidentified.

The CDR3 spans 11 residues. V was clipped by 9 bases and J by 6 bases, with 11 bases between them. Germline V gene sequence: CDR1 SNHLY, CDR2 FYNNEI. Study observations and caveats: Researchers reported that three CMV-associated chains were confirmed in vitro as CMV antigen-specific. 164 TCR beta chains were listed as cytomegalovirus-associated.

This receptor was taken from a young man in good health and CMV-seronegative. Input material: PBMCs. This chain links TRBV2 with TRBJ1-1; D unresolved. CDR3 in amino acids: CASMEGAEAFF. CDR3 coding DNA: TGTGCCAGTATGGAGGGCGCTGAAGCTTTCTTT.